This T cell receptor beta chain emerged from a study of blood T cell repertoires in COVID-19. The CDR3 contains 14 residues. V lost 4 bases to trimming and J lost 9 bases; unmatched junction nucleotides: 8. From germline, CDR1 is LGHDT and CDR2 YNNKEL (reference sequence). Assay: immunoSEQ multiplex PCR; the TCRdb copy retains only in-frame clones and omits some. The sample lists 250,000 to 350,000 clones, just over 85% seen once, with 10% in the top ten. This TCR was recovered from a woman between 18 and 29 years old who had recovered from COVID-19. This chain links TRBV3-1 (or the pseudogene TRBV3-2) with TRBJ2-1; 8 bases map to TRBD2. Sequencing used PBMCs or T cells enriched from blood (not recorded which). In nucleotides, the CDR3 is TGTGCCAGCAGCCTTGGGACTAGGACGGTTGAGCAGTTCTTC. This translates into CASSLGTRTVEQFF.